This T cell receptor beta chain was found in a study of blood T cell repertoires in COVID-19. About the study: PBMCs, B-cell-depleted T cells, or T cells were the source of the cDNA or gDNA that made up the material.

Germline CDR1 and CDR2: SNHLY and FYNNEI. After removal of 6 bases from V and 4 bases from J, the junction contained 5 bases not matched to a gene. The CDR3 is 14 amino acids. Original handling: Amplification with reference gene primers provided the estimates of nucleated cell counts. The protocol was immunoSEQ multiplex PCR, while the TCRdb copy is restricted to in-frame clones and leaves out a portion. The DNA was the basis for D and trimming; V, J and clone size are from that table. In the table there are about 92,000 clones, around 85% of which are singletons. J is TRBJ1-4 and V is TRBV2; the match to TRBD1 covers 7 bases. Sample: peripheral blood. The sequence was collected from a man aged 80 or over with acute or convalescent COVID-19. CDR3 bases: TGTGCCAGCAGGGAGGGGACAGATAATGAAAAACTGTTTTTT. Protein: CASREGTDNEKLFF.